Each of the 17 T cell receptor beta chains below was sequenced from the same sample in a study of HIV-infected patients and healthy controls. TCRdb re-called the 5' RACE reads through MiXCR, storing one row per CDR3 protein. The sample lists about 63,000 distinct CDR3 sequences, about 16% occurring once. Sequenced sample: CD4+ T cells from blood. The receptors derive from a human donor in good health.

The chain recombines TRBV3-1 with TRBJ1-4; D is possibly TRBD1 (6 bases). In germline, CDR1 is LGHDT, CDR2 YNNKEL (reference sequence). The CDR3 is made up of 14 amino acids. V gave up 5 bases and J gave up 3 bases, with 10 bases separating them. In DNA, the CDR3 is TGTGCCAGCAGCTCACGGACAGCTAATGAAAAACTGTTTTTT. Translated: CASSSRTANEKLFF.

The gene calls are TRBV7-9 and TRBJ1-6; TRBD1 aligns across 9 bases. V lost 1 base to trimming and J lost 8 bases; unmatched junction nucleotides: 3. Germline loops: CDR1 SEHNR, CDR2 FQNEAQ (reference sequence). This CDR3 comprises 15 residues. This chain's CDR3 is CASSLGDRADSPLHF. In DNA form, the CDR3 reads TGTGCCAGCAGCTTAGGGGACAGGGCGGATTCACCCCTCCACTTT.

CDR3 sequence reads: CASSGTGTQYF. The CDR3 DNA is TGCGCCAGCAGCGGAACAGGGACCCAGTACTTC. The J gene is TRBJ2-5, the V gene TRBV5-1, with D tentatively TRBD1 (5 bases). V lost 4 bases, J lost 7 bases, and 8 bases lay in between. This CDR3 is 11 amino acids long. Per the germline V gene, CDR1 is SGHRS and CDR2 is YFSETQ.

This clonotype was recorded a few times. The gene calls are TRBV7-2 and TRBJ1-1, with D perhaps matching TRBD1 (5 bases). The germline gives CDR1 SGHTA, CDR2 FQGNSA. The V gene lost 0 bases and the J gene lost 4 bases, with 12 bases spanning the gap. The CDR3 runs 15 residues. The chain's CDR3 is CASSLATGTPTEAFF. CDR3 nucleotides: TGTGCCAGCAGCTTAGCCACCGGGACGCCCACTGAAGCTTTCTTT.

This clonotype was recorded a few times. V and J are TRBV12-3 or TRBV12-4 and TRBJ2-7; 7 bases agree with TRBD1. CDR3 length: 14 amino acids. The V gene end was trimmed by 6 bases and the J gene end by 3 bases; junction bases not matched to a gene: 8. The CDR3 bases are TGTGCCAGCAGCGTCACAGGGGAAAACTACGAGCAGTACTTC. Translating it yields CASSVTGENYEQYF.

This chain connects TRBV14 to TRBJ1-2; 8 bases line up with TRBD1. Germline CDR1 is SGHDN and CDR2 is FVKESK. With 3 bases clipped from V and 7 bases from J, the junction kept 7 bases outside the gene matches. The CDR3 extends over 14 amino acids. In nucleotides, the CDR3 is TGTGCCAGCAGCCAGAGCGGGACAGGACTTGGCTACACCTTC. Its translation: CASSQSGTGLGYTF.

This clonotype occurred a few times. The rearrangement uses TRBV19 and TRBJ2-1; 7 nucleotides align to TRBD1. The CDR3 is made up of 17 amino acids. Unmatched junction bases numbered 9, after V lost 4 bases and J lost 0 bases. Looked up from germline, CDR1 is LNHDA and CDR2 is SQIVND (reference sequence). The CDR3 coding sequence is TGTGCCAGTAGTACTACAGGGGCCCTGAGCTCCTACAATGAGCAGTTCTTC. This translates into CASSTTGALSSYNEQFF.

The chain employs TRBV7-2 and TRBJ2-5, with D possibly being TRBD1 (5 bases). CDR1 is SGHTA, CDR2 FQGNSA, per germline. The CDR3 is made up of 13 amino acids. Deletions cut 5 bases from V and 3 bases from J, with 10 bases between. This CDR3 is CASSPDRKETQYF. CDR3 in DNA: TGTGCCAGCAGCCCCGACAGAAAAGAGACCCAGTACTTC.

The genes are TRBV24-1 and TRBJ1-1, with 8 bases fitting TRBD1. CDR3 length: 13 residues. Per the germline V gene, CDR1 is KGHDR and CDR2 is SFDVKD. With 4 bases clipped from V and 6 bases from J, the junction kept 3 bases outside the gene matches. Here the CDR3 DNA reads TGTGCCACCAGTGAGCGACAGGGGTCTGAAGCTTTCTTT. This translates into CATSERQGSEAFF.

This clonotype has only a few counts. The chain combines TRBV7-8 with TRBJ2-3; the D gene could be TRBD1 or TRBD2 (5 bases each). The CDR3 extends over 14 amino acids. V lost 0 bases and J lost 1, with 5 bases in between. The germline gives CDR1 SGHVS, CDR2 FQNEAQ. CDR3 in amino acids: CASSLAGGTDTQYF. The CDR3 region has the DNA TGTGCCAGCAGCTTAGCGGGGGGCACAGATACGCAGTATTTT.

This clonotype was counted a few times. The chain recombines TRBV5-1 with TRBJ1-4; D call uncertain. The CDR3 has 14 amino acids. Germline assignment: CDR1 SGHRS and CDR2 YFSETQ. The V and J ends lost 4 bases and 0 bases respectively, with 7 bases between them. The CDR3 reads CASSRDATNEKLFF. The CDR3 coding sequence is TGCGCCAGCAGCCGAGACGCAACTAATGAAAAACTGTTTTTT.

In its sample, this clonotype was seen a few times. J is TRBJ2-7 and V is TRBV7-2; the D call may be TRBD1 or TRBD2 (5 bases each). V was cut by 1 base and J by 2 bases, with 12 bases left in between. The germline CDR1 and CDR2 sequences are SGHTA and FQGNSA. The CDR3 runs 15 residues. The CDR3 sequence is CASSLGGTSTYEQYF. The DNA of the CDR3 is TGTGCCAGCAGCTTAGGAGGGACGTCTACCTACGAGCAGTACTTC.

This clonotype was seen many times. The V and J genes are TRBV7-2 and TRBJ2-2; D gene ambiguous. CDR3 length: 15 amino acids. Germline CDR1 is SGHTA and CDR2 is FQGNSA. Deletions cut 0 bases from V and 3 bases from J, with 8 bases between. The CDR3 DNA follows: TGTGCCAGCAGCTTAGCAGGGTTCGACACCGGGGAGCTGTTTTTT. Translating gives CASSLAGFDTGELFF.

This sequence joins TRBV24-1 and TRBJ2-3; possibly TRBD1 for D (5 bases). Trimming stripped 3 bases from V and 2 bases from J, with 11 bases between. This CDR3 comprises 15 residues. In germline, CDR1 is KGHDR, CDR2 SFDVKD. Here the CDR3 reads CATSDPRGLTDTQYF. As DNA, the CDR3 is TGTGCCACCAGTGATCCTAGGGGCCTCACAGATACGCAGTATTTT.

The chain links TRBV12-3 or TRBV12-4 to TRBJ2-3, with D possibly being TRBD1 (6 bases). The CDR3 runs to 13 residues. Deletions cut 8 bases from V and 5 bases from J, with 14 bases between. The DNA of the CDR3 is TGTGCCAGCGTAATACAGGGTGAAGATACGCAGTATTTT. Encoded protein: CASVIQGEDTQYF.

This clonotype occurred many times. The V gene is TRBV24-1, the J gene TRBJ2-3; 9 bases line up with TRBD2. CDR1 is KGHDR, CDR2 SFDVKD, per germline. The CDR3 length is 15 residues. The ends lost 5 bases at V and 8 bases at J; junction bases unmatched: 10. The CDR3 sequence: CATSGIAGVTGTQYF. The CDR3, as DNA: TGTGCCACCAGTGGTATAGCGGGAGTAACTGGTACGCAGTATTTT.

This clonotype was recorded at least ten times. The chain carries TRBV20-1 and TRBJ1-4; 7 nucleotides match TRBD1. This CDR3 spans 16 amino acids. CDR1 is DFQATT, CDR2 SNEGSKA, per germline (reference sequence). J lost 8 bases, V lost 4 bases, and 16 bases had no gene match. CDR3 DNA sequence: TGCAGTGCTATCAACAGATTCGGGACAGCGCGGGAAAAACTGTTTTTT. Protein: CSAINRFGTAREKLFF.